This T cell receptor (beta chain) derives from a study of blood T cell repertoires in COVID-19. Study in general: Some COVID-19 samples were acute and others convalescent; all came from the United States, Italy and Spain. Sources were T cells, B-cell-depleted T cells, or PBMCs; the material itself was cDNA or gDNA.

The V end lost 4 bases, the J end lost 4 bases, and 17 bases lay between the germline ends. Germline-derived CDR1 and CDR2 are SGHTS and YDEGEE. The CDR3 has 16 amino acids. Methods used by the authors: Amplification from reference gene primers served as the basis for estimated nucleated cell counts. Clones were sequenced by immunoSEQ multiplex PCR, and TCRdb holds only the in-frame ones, with some missing. Clone size and the V and J calls come from that table; the DNA yielded D and trimming. The repertoire holds around 270,000 clones, with around 87% as singletons. The sequence came from a woman between 45 and 65 years old with acute or convalescent COVID-19. Source material: peripheral blood. The chain combines TRBV5-8 with TRBJ2-2; D remains ambiguous. The CDR3 loop reads CASSVTLGVTTGELFF. CDR3 DNA sequence: TGTGCCAGCAGCGTCACTTTGGGCGTTACCACCGGGGAGCTGTTTTTT.